This entry features one T cell receptor (beta chain) sequence. Antigen specificity is unknown. The entry originates in a study of cytomegalovirus exposure and HLA in healthy donors. Across the whole study: When 300 to 500 donors were genotyped, 80% to 90% of them were found to fall in the Caucasian-associated ancestry cluster.

In the PCR, 60 Vbeta and 13 Jbeta primers were used. Sequencing used immunoSEQ multiplex PCR; TCRdb keeps in-frame clones, though not all of them. The sample has about 78,000 clones; more than 75% are singletons. Trimming took off 0 bases at V and 1 base at J, with 6 bases between the two ends. Germline assignment: CDR1 SGHRS and CDR2 YFSETQ. The CDR3 runs 14 residues. Study-wide points: Within the data, a cluster of highly shared sequence variants was likely a sequencing artifact. Analyzed later, most CMV-associated TCR beta chains appeared HLA-restricted.

The sequence was obtained from a woman aged 50 to 65 in good health and CMV-seropositive. The rearrangement uses TRBV5-1 and TRBJ2-3; possible D gene TRBD1, 5 bases. What was sequenced was PBMCs. The CDR3 nucleotides read TGCGCCAGCAGCTTGGAAGGGGGCACAGATACGCAGTATTTT. Its protein product is CASSLEGGTDTQYF.